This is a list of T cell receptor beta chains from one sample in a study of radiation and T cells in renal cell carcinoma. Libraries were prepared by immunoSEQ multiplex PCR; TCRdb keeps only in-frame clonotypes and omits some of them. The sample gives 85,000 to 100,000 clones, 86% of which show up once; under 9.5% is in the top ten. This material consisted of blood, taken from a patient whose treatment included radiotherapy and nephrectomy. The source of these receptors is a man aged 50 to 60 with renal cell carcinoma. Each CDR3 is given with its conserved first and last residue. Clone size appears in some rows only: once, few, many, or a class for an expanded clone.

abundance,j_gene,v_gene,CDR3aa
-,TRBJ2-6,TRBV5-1,CASSEQGANNVLTF
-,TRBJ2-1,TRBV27,CASRSRGSSYNEQFF
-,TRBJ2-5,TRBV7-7,CASSLSGVSETQYF
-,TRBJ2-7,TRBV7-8,CASSSERGPIYEQYF
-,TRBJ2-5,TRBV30,CAWSTRLAGGLRSGTQYF
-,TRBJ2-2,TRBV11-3,CASSFTGDSANTGELFF
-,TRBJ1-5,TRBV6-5,CASREGQHQPQHF
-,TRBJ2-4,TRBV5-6,CASSYRQELAKNIQYF
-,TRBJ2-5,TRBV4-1,CASSTRGGEETQYF
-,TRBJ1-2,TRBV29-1,CSVAEHNYGYTF
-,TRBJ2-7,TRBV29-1,CSVERGYEQYF
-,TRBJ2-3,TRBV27,CASSLWANPDTQYF
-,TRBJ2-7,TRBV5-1,CASSGGQAQSYEQYF
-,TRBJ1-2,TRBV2,CASSRTGQGGGYTF
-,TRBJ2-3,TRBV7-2,CASSSKNSGGTQYF
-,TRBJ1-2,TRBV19,CASSRRGWFNTNTGYTF
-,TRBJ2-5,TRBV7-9,CASSHANQETQYF
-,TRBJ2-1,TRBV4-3,CASSQDLLAVYNEQFF
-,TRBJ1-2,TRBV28,CASSLYGYGYTF
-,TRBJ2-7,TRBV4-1,CASSQETADEQYF
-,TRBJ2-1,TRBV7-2,CASSLVYRDKEVF
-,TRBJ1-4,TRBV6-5,CASSPGGREKLFF
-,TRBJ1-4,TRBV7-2,CASSQQGTGTNEKLFF
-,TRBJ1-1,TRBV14,CASSQVAGGSTEAFF
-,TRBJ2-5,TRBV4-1,CASSQGVVETQYF
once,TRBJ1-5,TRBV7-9,CASSLAGQPQHF
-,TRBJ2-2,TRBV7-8,CASSFRASGSMGDTGELFF
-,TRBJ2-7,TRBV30,CAWLSDSYEQYF
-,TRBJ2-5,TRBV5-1,CASSQGQETQYF
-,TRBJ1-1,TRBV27,CASRTNTNTEAFF
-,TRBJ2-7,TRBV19,CASSIDGGEQYF
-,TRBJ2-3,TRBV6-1,CASSEGVSANTQYF
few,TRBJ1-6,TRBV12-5,CASATGRSPLHF
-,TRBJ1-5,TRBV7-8,CASSPALGGVKGSRNQPQHF
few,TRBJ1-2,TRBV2,CASSGQGQHYGYTF
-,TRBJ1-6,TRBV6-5,CASSLGSGGNSPLHF
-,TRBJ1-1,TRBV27,CASSFWWDTEAFF
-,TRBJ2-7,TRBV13,CASSLGLGREFSYEQYF
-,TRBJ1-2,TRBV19,CASSGVYVYGYTF
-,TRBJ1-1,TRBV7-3,CASSPDRANGEAFF
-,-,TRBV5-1,CASSTGPTEQYF
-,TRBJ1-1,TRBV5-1,CASSLVPDQRNTEAFF